This is a list of T cell receptor beta chains from one sample in a study of T cell responses to AZD1222 COVID-19 vaccine. Clones were read by immunoSEQ multiplex PCR, and TCRdb kept only the in-frame ones, dropping some. The sample yields around 160,000 clones, approximately 94% seen once. Source: peripheral blood, taken on day 0 of AZD1222 vaccination. The receptor source for this set is an adult in good health. Each CDR3 is given with its conserved first and last residue. The D gene is left open where the match is weak. Rows may omit the clone size; those that give it use once, few, many or a size class.

TRBV6-4,TRBJ1-2,TRBD1,NA,CASSLLPGQGYGYTF,TGTGCCAGCAGTCTCCTACCGGGACAGGGCTATGGCTACACCTTC
TRBV7-9,TRBJ2-2,TRBD2,NA,CASPPSGGRTGELFF,TGTGCCAGCCCCCCTAGCGGGGGACGGACCGGGGAGCTGTTTTTT
TRBV18,TRBJ2-4,NA,NA,CASSPPNVLNIQYF,TGTGCCAGCTCACCACCTAACGTCTTAAACATTCAGTACTTC
TRBV5-1,TRBJ2-1,TRBD1,NA,CASSLVGGHEQFF,TGCGCCAGCAGCTTGGTAGGGGGCCATGAGCAGTTCTTC
TRBV6-1,TRBJ1-2,NA,NA,CASSEGDDVVRAGWGENYGYTF,TGTGCCAGCAGTGAAGGGGATGACGTTGTTCGGGCTGGATGGGGGGAGAACTATGGCTACACCTTC
TRBV5-1,TRBJ1-1,NA,NA,CASSLEGLSGTEAFF,TGCGCCAGCAGCTTAGAGGGTCTGTCCGGGACTGAAGCTTTCTTT
TRBV25-1,TRBJ1-3,NA,NA,CASSLVGDRSGNTIYF,TGTGCCAGCAGCCTTGTGGGTGACCGCTCTGGAAACACCATATATTTT
TRBV5-1,TRBJ1-1,NA,NA,CASSSVQGGNTEAFF,TGCGCCAGCAGCTCGGTACAGGGAGGCAACACTGAAGCTTTCTTT
TRBV18,TRBJ2-3,NA,few,CASSYGGTDTQYF,TGTGCCAGCTCGTACGGGGGCACAGATACGCAGTATTTT
TRBV6-5,TRBJ1-1,NA,NA,CASKDSAMNTEAFF,TGTGCCAGCAAGGATTCTGCGATGAACACTGAAGCTTTCTTT
TRBV6-1,TRBJ2-5,TRBD2,NA,CASSDVAGGPWETQYF,TGTGCCAGCAGTGACGTAGCGGGAGGGCCTTGGGAGACCCAGTACTTC
TRBV3-1/TRBV3-2,TRBJ2-3,NA,NA,CASSQGLDTQYF,TGTGCCAGCAGCCAAGGGTTAGATACGCAGTATTTT
TRBV7-8,TRBJ1-6,NA,NA,CASSILGTVETPLHF,TGTGCCAGCAGCATCCTAGGGACCGTTGAAACACCCCTCCACTTT
TRBV19,TRBJ1-2,TRBD1,NA,CASSRDRGGYGYTF,TGTGCCAGCTCCAGGGACAGGGGTGGCTATGGCTACACCTTC
TRBV9,TRBJ2-2,NA,NA,CASSLMTPTGELFF,TGTGCCAGCAGCCTAATGACTCCCACCGGGGAGCTGTTTTTT
TRBV25-1,TRBJ2-7,NA,NA,CASSDPTPGHIYEQYF,TGTGCCAGCAGTGACCCTACCCCGGGACATATTTACGAGCAGTACTTC
TRBV15,TRBJ1-1,NA,NA,CATTRGVDTEAFF,TGTGCCACCACCAGGGGAGTGGACACTGAAGCTTTCTTT
TRBV5-1,TRBJ2-1,TRBD2,NA,CASRPIGGRTYNEQFF,TGCGCCAGCAGGCCGATTGGCGGGAGGACCTACAATGAGCAGTTCTTC
TRBV20-1,TRBJ2-7,NA,NA,CSASGVALSSSYEQYF,TGCAGTGCTAGTGGGGTCGCGCTATCCTCTTCCTACGAGCAGTACTTC
TRBV6-5,TRBJ1-2,NA,NA,CASSYVGGQDGYTF,TGTGCCAGCAGTTACGTCGGCGGCCAGGATGGCTACACCTTC
TRBV5-1,TRBJ2-1,NA,NA,CASSWQGLNNEQFF,TGCGCCAGCAGCTGGCAGGGGCTAAACAATGAGCAGTTCTTC
TRBV27,TRBJ1-2,TRBD1,NA,CASSSGGGGGYTF,TGTGCCAGCAGTTCAGGGGGAGGGGGAGGCTACACCTTC
TRBV7-9,TRBJ1-6,NA,NA,CASSLVGSARSLHF,TGTGCCAGCAGCTTAGTAGGGTCCGCTAGATCCCTCCACTTT
TRBV29-1,TRBJ1-2,NA,NA,CSVDVSPRRGYTF,TGCAGCGTTGATGTCAGCCCGCGACGTGGCTACACCTTC
TRBV5-3,TRBJ1-1,NA,NA,CASLPGGPGDTEAFF,TGTGCCTCACTGCCGGGGGGCCCCGGGGACACTGAAGCTTTCTTT
TRBV9,TRBJ2-1,NA,NA,CASSVGWGNNEQFF,TGTGCCAGCAGCGTAGGATGGGGGAACAATGAGCAGTTCTTC
TRBV5-1,TRBJ2-7,NA,few,CASSLGGPYEQYF,TGCGCCAGCAGCTTGGGTGGCCCCTACGAGCAGTACTTC
TRBV5-6,TRBJ1-4,NA,NA,CASSFNDEKLFF,TGTGCCAGCAGCTTCAATGATGAAAAACTGTTTTTT
TRBV5-1,TRBJ2-5,TRBD2,NA,CASSPPRLAGEGETQYF,TGCGCCAGCAGCCCGCCCCGACTAGCGGGTGAGGGGGAGACCCAGTACTTC
TRBV29-1,TRBJ2-2,NA,NA,CSVDTGRTGELFF,TGCAGCGTAGACACAGGGAGAACCGGGGAGCTGTTTTTT
TRBV27,TRBJ2-1,TRBD2,NA,CASSFSGSSYNEQFF,TGTGCCAGCAGTTTTAGCGGGAGCTCCTACAATGAGCAGTTCTTC
TRBV7-2,TRBJ1-5,NA,NA,CASSLVGSYSNQPQHF,TGTGCCAGCAGCTTAGTAGGCAGTTATAGCAATCAGCCCCAGCATTTT
TRBV2,TRBJ1-2,NA,NA,CASLFGRNTNYGYTF,TGTGCCAGCCTTTTTGGCAGGAATACTAACTATGGCTACACCTTC
TRBV9,TRBJ1-2,TRBD1,NA,CASSSSRGSSYGYTF,TGTGCCAGCAGCTCCTCCAGGGGGTCCTCCTATGGCTACACCTTC
TRBV4-1,TRBJ1-5,NA,once,CASSQEDRLPSRAQHF,TGCGCCAGCAGCCAAGAAGACAGGCTACCTAGCCGGGCCCAGCATTTT
TRBV5-4,TRBJ1-3,NA,NA,CASSLGVGGNTIYF,TGTGCCAGCAGCTTGGGGGTCGGCGGAAACACCATATATTTT
TRBV7-3,TRBJ2-5,NA,NA,CASSAGQSETQYF,TGTGCCAGCAGCGCCGGACAGAGTGAGACCCAGTACTTC
TRBV4-2,TRBJ1-2,NA,NA,CASSQNGQNYGYTF,TGTGCCAGCAGCCAAAATGGACAGAACTATGGCTACACCTTC
TRBV2,TRBJ2-4,TRBD2,NA,CAVTSGSGAKNIQYF,TGTGCCGTGACTAGCGGGAGTGGGGCCAAAAACATTCAGTACTTC
TRBV10-3,TRBJ2-1,NA,few,CAISETEDNEQFF,TGTGCCATCAGTGAAACAGAAGACAATGAGCAGTTCTTC
TRBV2,TRBJ1-4,TRBD1,few,CASSQTGTEVQKLFF,TGTGCCAGCAGTCAGACAGGGACCGAGGTACAAAAACTGTTTTTT
TRBV29-1,TRBJ2-5,TRBD2,few,CSVTKGGLAVQETQYF,TGCAGCGTTACGAAAGGCGGACTAGCGGTACAAGAGACCCAGTACTTC
TRBV19,TRBJ2-1,TRBD2,NA,CASSPGTSGVSYNEQFF,TGTGCCAGTAGTCCTGGGACTAGCGGGGTCTCCTACAATGAGCAGTTCTTC
TRBV6-6,TRBJ1-2,TRBD1,NA,CASSPTPGQGFYGYTF,TGTGCCAGCAGTCCTACCCCGGGACAGGGGTTCTATGGCTACACCTTC
TRBV7-9,TRBJ2-3,TRBD2,NA,CASSVQGRAADTQYF,TGTGCCAGCAGCGTACAAGGGAGGGCCGCAGATACGCAGTATTTT
TRBV6-5,TRBJ1-2,NA,NA,CASRPGHLGGGYTF,TGTGCCAGCAGGCCAGGACACTTGGGGGGTGGCTACACCTTC
TRBV19,TRBJ1-2,NA,NA,CASSIFGYEDGYTF,TGTGCCAGTAGTATATTTGGTTATGAGGATGGCTACACCTTC
TRBV5-1,TRBJ2-7,NA,NA,CASSPAASYEQYF,TGCGCCAGCAGCCCTGCGGCGTCCTACGAGCAGTACTTC
TRBV19,TRBJ2-5,NA,NA,CASSIGASDIETQYF,TGTGCCAGTAGTATTGGGGCTAGCGACATAGAGACCCAGTACTTC
TRBV10-3,TRBJ1-1,NA,NA,CATDRGGEAFF,TGTGCCACCGATAGGGGGGGTGAAGCTTTCTTT
TRBV30,TRBJ2-2,TRBD2,once,CAWSVGTRWIGELFF,TGTGCCTGGAGTGTAGGGACTAGATGGATCGGGGAGCTGTTTTTT
TRBV2,TRBJ2-1,TRBD1,NA,CASIQGDRILNEQFF,TGTGCCAGCATCCAAGGGGACAGGATATTAAATGAGCAGTTCTTC
TRBV20-1,TRBJ1-1,NA,NA,CSASGRGNTEAFF,TGCAGTGCTAGTGGCAGGGGAAACACTGAAGCTTTCTTT
TRBV5-6,TRBJ2-6,NA,NA,CASSSTSGANVLTF,TGTGCCAGCAGCTCCACATCCGGGGCCAACGTCCTGACTTTC